Reported below is one TCR beta chain. Its antigen remains unidentified. The data were obtained in a study of cytomegalovirus exposure and HLA in healthy donors. Study in general: Earlier, approximately 190 million T cells were analyzed, and over 95 million unique TCR beta sequences were found among them.

Study outcomes and limitations: Links to common viral pathogens appeared, in a later analysis, for several of the most significant clusters.

In the PCR, 60 Vbeta and 13 Jbeta primers were used. Produced via immunoSEQ multiplex PCR; TCRdb's table is partial and in-frame only. The top ten hold roughly 1.6% of the sample, which has under 200,000 clones, 82% seen once. This receptor was obtained from a girl aged 10 to 17 in good health and CMV-seropositive. The specimen sequenced was PBMCs.

As DNA, the CDR3 is TGTGCCAGCAGTTACTTCCTAGCGGTGTACAATGAGCAGTTCTTC. The encoded protein is CASSYFLAVYNEQFF. This chain links TRBV6-5 with TRBJ2-1; 7 bases align to TRBD2. Germline CDR1 reads MNHEY; CDR2 reads SVGAGI. The CDR3 is 15 residues long. V was clipped by 1 base and J by 4 bases; unmatched bases: 4.